This T cell receptor (beta chain) was recovered during a study of T cells expressing NK-cell markers. Across the whole study: It was sorted CD3+CD56-NKG2C+, CD3+CD56+NKG2C- and CD3+CD56+NKG2C+ T cells that provided the TCR beta repertoires. Eight donors were sequenced, of whom seven were HCMV-seropositive, while the remaining one was HCMV-seronegative. Study results and caveats: Similarly, these clonotypes led the CD3+CD56-NKG2C+ fraction as well in four donors.

A 5'RACE template switching approach incorporating UMIs was used to make TCR beta cDNA. TCRdb reworked the 5' RACE reads into one entry per CDR3 protein, no DNA. Here the sample table reports about 260,000 distinct CDR3 sequences. Comment on this clonotype: The target antigen is unknown.

This receptor was identified in a man aged 18 to 29 in good health. Input material: blood T cells: a sorted CD56 or NKG2C T cell subset, CD4+ or CD8+ T cells, or bulk PBMC T cells (not recorded which).

The CDR3 loop reads CASSSVQGSAEAFF. V and J are TRBV5-1 and TRBJ1-1; TCRdb's D call of TRBD1 is untestable without DNA. The V gene's germline CDR1 is SGHRS and CDR2 YFSETQ. This CDR3 contains 14 residues. Full variable domain (rest looked up from reference TRBV5-1 and TRBJ1-1): KAGVTQTPRYLIKTRGQQVTLSCSPISGHRSVSWYQQTPGQGLQFLFEYFSETQRNKGNFPGRFSGRQFSNSRSEMNVSTLELGDSALYLCASSSVQGSAEAFFGQGTRLTVV.